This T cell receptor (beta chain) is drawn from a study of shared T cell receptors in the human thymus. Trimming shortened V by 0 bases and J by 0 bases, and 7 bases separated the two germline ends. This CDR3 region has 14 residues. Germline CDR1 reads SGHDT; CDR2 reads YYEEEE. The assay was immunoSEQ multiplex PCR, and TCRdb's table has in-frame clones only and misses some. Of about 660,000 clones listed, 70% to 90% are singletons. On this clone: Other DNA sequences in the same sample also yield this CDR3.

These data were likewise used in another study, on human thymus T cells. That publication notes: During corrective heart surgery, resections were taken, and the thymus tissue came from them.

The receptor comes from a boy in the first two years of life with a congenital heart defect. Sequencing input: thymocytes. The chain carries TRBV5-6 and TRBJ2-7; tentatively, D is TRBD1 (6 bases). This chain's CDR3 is CASSLGTASYEQYF. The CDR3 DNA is TGTGCCAGCAGCTTGGGGACAGCCTCCTACGAGCAGTACTTC.